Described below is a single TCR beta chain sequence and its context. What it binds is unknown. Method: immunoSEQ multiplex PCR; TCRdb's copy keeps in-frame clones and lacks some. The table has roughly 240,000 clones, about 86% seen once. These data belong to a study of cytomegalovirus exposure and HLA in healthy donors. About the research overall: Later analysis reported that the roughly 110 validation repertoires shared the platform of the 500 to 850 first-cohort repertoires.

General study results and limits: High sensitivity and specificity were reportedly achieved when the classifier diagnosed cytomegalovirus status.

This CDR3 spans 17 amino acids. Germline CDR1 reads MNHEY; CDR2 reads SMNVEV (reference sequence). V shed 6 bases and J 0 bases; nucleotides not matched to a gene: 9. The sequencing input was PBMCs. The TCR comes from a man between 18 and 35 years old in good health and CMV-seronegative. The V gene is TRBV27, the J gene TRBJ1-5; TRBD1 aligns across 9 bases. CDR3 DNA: TGTGCCAGCAGGTTCGGGACAGGGTTAAATAGCAATCAGCCCCAGCATTTT. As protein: CASRFGTGLNSNQPQHF.